Included here is one TCR beta chain sequence, with context. The length of the CDR3 is 15 residues. In germline, CDR1 is SEHNR, CDR2 FQNEAQ (reference sequence). Between the trimmed V and J ends, which lost 6 bases and 4 bases, there was a span of 17 bases. This sample is part of a study of CD8 T cells in Susac syndrome. RNA in amounts of roughly 0.45 to 1 ug was reverse transcribed with random hexamers. The method of amplification for TCR beta CDR3 was immunoSEQ multiplex PCR, covering 54 Vbeta and 13 Jbeta. TCRdb re-derived calls from the immunoSEQ multiplex PCR reads in MiXCR, one entry per CDR3 protein. The sample holds 250,000 to 350,000 distinct CDR3 sequences, 85% seen once.

This sequence originates from a human donor with multiple sclerosis. Sequencing input: CD8+ T cells from PBMCs. The rearrangement joins TRBV7-9 to TRBJ2-3; D perhaps matches TRBD1 (6 bases). The CDR3 is CASRLERGSADTQYF. In nucleotides, the CDR3 is TGTGCCAGCAGGCTGGAGAGGGGGAGCGCAGATACGCAGTATTTT.